This TCR beta chain appears in the sequencing data of a study of beta chain features in type 1 diabetes. Across the whole study: In all, more than 90,000,000 sorted cells from all samples were analyzed.

This clone was seen only a few times. The entirety of the isolated RNA underwent reverse transcription, so expressed TCRB transcripts were sequenced. TCRdb keeps only in-frame clones here, not all; method: immunoSEQ multiplex PCR. The data contain 130,000 to 150,000 clones, under 60% of them seen just once; the ten biggest clones take up 0.42%. Specimen: Tregs from blood. This TCR derives from a man aged 18 to 30 in good health.

CDR3 sequence reads: CASSRSGRNYGYTF. The CDR3 coding sequence is TGTGCCAGCAGTAGGTCAGGGCGTAACTATGGCTACACCTTC. The gene calls are TRBV7-2 and TRBJ1-2; perhaps TRBD1 as D (5 bases). This CDR3 has 14 residues. The V gene lost 6 bases and the J gene lost 1 base, with 12 bases spanning the gap. Germline CDR1 is SGHTA and CDR2 is FQGNSA.